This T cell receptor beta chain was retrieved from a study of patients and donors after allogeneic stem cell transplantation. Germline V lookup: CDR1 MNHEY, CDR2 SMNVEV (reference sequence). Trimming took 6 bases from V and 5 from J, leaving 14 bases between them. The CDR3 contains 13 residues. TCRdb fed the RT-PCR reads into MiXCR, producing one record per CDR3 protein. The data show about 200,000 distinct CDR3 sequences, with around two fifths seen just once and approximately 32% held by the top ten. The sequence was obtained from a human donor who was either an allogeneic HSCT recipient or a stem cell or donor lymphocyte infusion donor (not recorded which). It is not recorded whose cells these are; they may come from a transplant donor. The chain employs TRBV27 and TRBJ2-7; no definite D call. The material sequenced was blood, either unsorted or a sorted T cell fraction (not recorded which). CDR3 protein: CASRGSFIHEQYF. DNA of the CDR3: TGTGCCAGCAGGGGTAGTTTCATCCACGAGCAGTACTTC.